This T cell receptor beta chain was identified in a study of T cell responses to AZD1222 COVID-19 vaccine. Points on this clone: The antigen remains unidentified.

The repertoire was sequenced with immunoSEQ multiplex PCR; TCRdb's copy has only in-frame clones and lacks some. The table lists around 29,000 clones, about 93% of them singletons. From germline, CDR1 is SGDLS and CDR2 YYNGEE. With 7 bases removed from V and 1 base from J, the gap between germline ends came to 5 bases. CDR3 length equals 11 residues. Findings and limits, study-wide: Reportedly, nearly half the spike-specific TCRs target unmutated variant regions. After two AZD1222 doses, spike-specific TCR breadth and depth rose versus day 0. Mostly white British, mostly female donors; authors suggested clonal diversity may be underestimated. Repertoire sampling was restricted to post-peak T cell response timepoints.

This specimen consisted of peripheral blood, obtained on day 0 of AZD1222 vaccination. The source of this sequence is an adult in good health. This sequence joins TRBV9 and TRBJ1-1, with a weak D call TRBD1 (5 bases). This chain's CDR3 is CASGTNTEAFF. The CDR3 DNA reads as TGTGCCAGCGGGACGAACACTGAAGCTTTCTTT. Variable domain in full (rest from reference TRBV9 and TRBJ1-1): DSGVTQTPKHLITATGQRVTLRCSPRSGDLSVYWYQQSLDQGLQFLIQYYNGEERAKGNILERFSAQQFPDLHSELNLSSLELGDSALYFCASGTNTEAFFGQGTRLTVV.